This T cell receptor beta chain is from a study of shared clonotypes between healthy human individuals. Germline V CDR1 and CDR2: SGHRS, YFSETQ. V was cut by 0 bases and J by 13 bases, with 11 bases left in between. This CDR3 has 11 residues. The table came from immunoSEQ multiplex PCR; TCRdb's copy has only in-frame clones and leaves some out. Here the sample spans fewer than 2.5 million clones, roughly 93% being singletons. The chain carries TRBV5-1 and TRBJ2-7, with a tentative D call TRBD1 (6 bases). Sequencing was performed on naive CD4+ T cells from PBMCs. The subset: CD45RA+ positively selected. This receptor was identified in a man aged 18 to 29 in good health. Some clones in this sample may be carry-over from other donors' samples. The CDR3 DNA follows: TGCGCCAGCAGCTTGGGGCAGGGGATATACTTC. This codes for CASSLGQGIYF.